The T cell receptor (beta chain) described here comes from a study of CD8 T cells in ankylosing spondylitis. General study results and limits: Ankylosing spondylitis blood appeared to be characterized by a TCR beta motif of eight or nine highly homologous variants.

The CDR3 loop spans 14 amino acids. The V end was cut by 6 bases, the J end by 2 bases, with 10 bases between. CDR1 and CDR2 (germline): SGHTA, FQGNSA. In its sample, this clonotype was seen a few times. Its antigen is currently unknown. MiXCR, applied by TCRdb to the 5' RACE reads, yields one record per CDR3 protein. The top ten hold 0.89% of the sample, which has about 450,000 distinct CDR3 sequences, roughly a quarter seen once. The specimen was blood, either unsorted or a sorted T cell fraction (not recorded which). The chain couples TRBV7-2 to TRBJ1-4; maybe TRBD1 (5 bases). The receptor's source is a male donor with ankylosing spondylitis. This chain's CDR3 is CASSRRGTNEKLFF. In DNA form, the CDR3 reads TGTGCCAGCAGTCGACGGGGGACTAATGAAAAACTGTTTTTT. The complete variable domain, with remaining parts taken from reference TRBV7-2 and TRBJ1-4, reads GAGVSQSPSNKVTEKGKDVELRCDPISGHTALYWYRQSLGQGLEFLIYFQGNSAPDKSGLPSDRFSAERTGGSVSTLTIQRTQQEDSAVYLCASSRRGTNEKLFFGSGTQLSVL.